This TCR beta chain was obtained from a study of T cell clonotyping in hematopoietic cell transplantation. Study findings and constraints: No sorting was done, leaving CD4 and CD8 contributions mixed. Recipient TCR diversity dropped after transplant; expanded clonotypes rose from day 30 to 180.

As for this clone: Its antigen is unidentified.

Libraries were prepared by immunoSEQ multiplex PCR; TCRdb keeps only in-frame clonotypes and omits some of them. Among under 10,000 clones listed, about 90% were seen once. CDR1 and CDR2 (germline): MNHEY, SMNVEV (reference sequence). The V segment lost 1 base and the J segment 4 bases; nucleotides outside the gene matches: 7. The CDR3 contains 17 residues. Blood collection times were about day -28 and days 30, 100, 180 posttransplant. The V gene is TRBV27, the J gene TRBJ1-1; 12 bases are shared with TRBD1. The sequencing used PBMCs, collected 180 days after allogeneic stem cell transplant. This TCR derives from a human patient who had an allogeneic stem cell transplant, so the T cells may come from the graft donor. The donor label of this sample is uncertain. Some clones in this sample may be carry-over from other donors' samples. CDR3 sequence (DNA): TGTGCCAGCAGTTTATGGAAGGGACAGGGGGCCAGCACTGAAGCTTTCTTT. Translated: CASSLWKGQGASTEAFF.